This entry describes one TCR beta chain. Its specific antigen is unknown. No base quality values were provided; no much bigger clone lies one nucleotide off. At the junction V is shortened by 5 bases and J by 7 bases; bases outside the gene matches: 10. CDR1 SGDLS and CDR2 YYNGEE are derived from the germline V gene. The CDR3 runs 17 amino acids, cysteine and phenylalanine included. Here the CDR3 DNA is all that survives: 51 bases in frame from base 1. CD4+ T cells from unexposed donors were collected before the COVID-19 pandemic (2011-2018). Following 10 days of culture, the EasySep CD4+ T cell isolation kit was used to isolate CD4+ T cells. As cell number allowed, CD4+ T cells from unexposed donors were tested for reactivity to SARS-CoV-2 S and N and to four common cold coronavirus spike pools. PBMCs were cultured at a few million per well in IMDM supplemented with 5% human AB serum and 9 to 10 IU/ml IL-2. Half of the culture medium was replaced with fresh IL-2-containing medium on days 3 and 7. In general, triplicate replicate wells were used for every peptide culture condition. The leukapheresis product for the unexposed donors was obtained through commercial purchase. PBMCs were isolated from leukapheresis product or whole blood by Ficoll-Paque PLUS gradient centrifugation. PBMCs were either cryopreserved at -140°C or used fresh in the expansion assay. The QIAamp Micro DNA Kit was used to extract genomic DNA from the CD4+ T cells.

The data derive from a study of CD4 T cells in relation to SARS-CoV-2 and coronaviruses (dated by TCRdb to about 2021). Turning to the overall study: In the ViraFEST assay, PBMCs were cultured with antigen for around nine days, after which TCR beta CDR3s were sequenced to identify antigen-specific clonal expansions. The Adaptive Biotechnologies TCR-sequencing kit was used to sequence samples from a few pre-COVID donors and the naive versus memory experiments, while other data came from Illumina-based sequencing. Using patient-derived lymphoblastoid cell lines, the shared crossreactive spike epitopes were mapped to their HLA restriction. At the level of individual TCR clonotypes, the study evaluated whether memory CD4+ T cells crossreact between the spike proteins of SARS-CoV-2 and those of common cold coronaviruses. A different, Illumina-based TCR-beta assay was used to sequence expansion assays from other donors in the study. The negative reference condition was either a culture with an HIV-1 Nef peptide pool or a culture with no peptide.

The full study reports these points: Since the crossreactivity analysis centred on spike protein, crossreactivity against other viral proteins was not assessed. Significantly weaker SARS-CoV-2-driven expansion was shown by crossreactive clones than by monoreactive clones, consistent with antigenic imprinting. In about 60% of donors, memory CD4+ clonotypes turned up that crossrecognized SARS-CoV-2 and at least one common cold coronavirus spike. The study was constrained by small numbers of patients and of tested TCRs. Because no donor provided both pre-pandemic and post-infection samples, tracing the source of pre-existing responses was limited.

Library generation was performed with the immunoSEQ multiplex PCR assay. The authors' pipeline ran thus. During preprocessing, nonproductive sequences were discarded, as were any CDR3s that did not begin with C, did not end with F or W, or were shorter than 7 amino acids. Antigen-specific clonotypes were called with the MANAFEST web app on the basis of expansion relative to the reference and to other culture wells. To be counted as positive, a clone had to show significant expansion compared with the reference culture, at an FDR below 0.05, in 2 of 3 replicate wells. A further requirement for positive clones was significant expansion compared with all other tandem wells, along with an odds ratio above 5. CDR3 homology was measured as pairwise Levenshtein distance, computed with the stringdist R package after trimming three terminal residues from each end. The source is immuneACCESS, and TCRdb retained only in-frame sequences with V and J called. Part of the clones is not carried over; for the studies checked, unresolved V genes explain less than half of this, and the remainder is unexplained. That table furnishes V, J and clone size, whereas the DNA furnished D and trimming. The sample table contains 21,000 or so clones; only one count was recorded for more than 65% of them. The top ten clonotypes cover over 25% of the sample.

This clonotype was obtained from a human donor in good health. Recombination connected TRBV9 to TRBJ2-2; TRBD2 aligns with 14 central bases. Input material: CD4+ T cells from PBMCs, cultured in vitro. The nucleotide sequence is TGTGCCAGCAGTCTTAGACTAGCGGGAGGGCCAGGCGGGGAGCTGTTTTTT. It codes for CASSLRLAGGPGGELFF.